This T cell receptor beta chain was identified in a study of CD4+ T cells in melanoma. Whole-study findings and limits: A reported correlation linked neoantigen-specific CD4+ T cells to CD8+, macrophage and B cell function. In melanoma, neoantigen-specific CD4+ T cells reportedly differed in differentiation state.

Trimming left V 3 bases short and J 0 bases short, with 13 bases between. CDR3 size: 16 residues. CDR1 is SGHTS and CDR2 is YDEGEE in the germline V gene. Points on this clone: Its target is not known.

Clones were read by immunoSEQ multiplex PCR, and TCRdb kept only the in-frame ones, dropping some. In the table there are roughly 16,000 clones, 76% of which are singletons. This sequence originates from a human donor with melanoma. Sample: cells from a culture (not recorded whether cultured in vitro). The chain recombines TRBV5-8 with TRBJ1-5; no clear D. The CDR3 nucleotides read TGTGCCAGCAGCTCTCTCCCAGGAAATAGCAATCAGCCCCAGCATTTT. Translation gives CASSSLPGNSNQPQHF.